This record concerns one TCR beta chain sequence. Trimming at V came to 5 bases and at J to 2 bases, leaving 10 bases not matched to a gene. Germline loops: CDR1 LNHDA, CDR2 SQIVND (reference sequence). The CDR3 length is 17 residues. The data were obtained in a study of T cell repertoires in aging, cancer and after chemotherapy. A mixed TRB-A/B primer pool amplified rearranged TRB by multiplex touch-down PCR. From the multiplex PCR reads, TCRdb called clonotypes with MiXCR, one entry per CDR3 protein. Altogether about 13,000 distinct CDR3 sequences are present, 20% to 30% being singletons, with the ten largest covering 2.6%. Peripheral blood genomic DNA, not sorted cells or RNA, was the template.

What was sequenced was blood. The receptor was isolated from a human donor in good health. The V gene is TRBV19, the J gene TRBJ2-3; 10 nucleotides match TRBD2. The CDR3 here is CASSVSSSGGYTDTQYF. The CDR3 DNA follows: TGTGCCAGTAGTGTGTCTTCTAGCGGGGGCTACACAGATACGCAGTATTTT.